This record covers a single TCR beta chain. Its target is not known. CDR1 and CDR2 (germline): MNHNY, SVGAGI (reference sequence). V lost 6 bases and J 6 bases, leaving 12 bases between the germline ends. CDR3 length: 12 residues. This sample was included in a study of cytomegalovirus exposure and HLA in healthy donors. Broader study findings: Data from an earlier analysis indicated that most TCR beta V segments were productive either about 87% or about 30% of the time. Apparent HLA restriction characterized most CMV-associated TCR beta chains in a later analysis. The study listed some 160 cytomegalovirus-associated TCR beta chains.

With 60 Vbeta and 13 Jbeta primers, the PCR was carried out. Here immunoSEQ multiplex PCR was the method, and the copy in TCRdb shows in-frame clones only, minus some. The data show about 130,000 clones, around 78% seen once. This receptor was obtained from a woman aged 45 to 65 in good health and CMV-seronegative. The V gene is TRBV6-6, the J gene TRBJ2-7; tentatively, D is TRBD1 (6 bases). Sequenced material: PBMCs. The CDR3 reads CASRPPRGEQYF. The CDR3 DNA reads as TGTGCCAGCAGACCCCCCAGGGGCGAGCAGTACTTC.